Below, 26 T cell receptor beta chains from the same sample are listed, as sequenced in a study of OX40 agonist ivuxolimab in advanced cancers. TCRdb's table, derived via immunoSEQ multiplex PCR, lists solely in-frame clones and lacks some. Counted here are 30,000 to 40,000 clones, roughly nine tenths occurring once; the ten biggest clones make up 36%. Sequenced material: CD4+ or CD8+ T cells sorted from blood, taken in a trial of the OX40 agonist ivuxolimab. These receptors all come from an adult with an advanced solid tumor such as melanoma, head and neck, liver or kidney cancer.

CDR3 nucleotide sequence: TGTGCCAGCAGCGGCAACATGAATGAGCAGTTCTTC. Encoded protein: CASSGNMNEQFF. The chain has TRBV9 and TRBJ2-1; D is unclear. Germline V gene sequence: CDR1 SGDLS, CDR2 YYNGEE. The CDR3 has 12 amino acids. V dropped 3 bases and J dropped 7 bases, with 8 bases sitting between them. Full variable domain (missing parts from reference TRBV9 and TRBJ2-1): DSGVTQTPKHLITATGQRVTLRCSPRSGDLSVYWYQQSLDQGLQFLIQYYNGEERAKGNILERFSAQQFPDLHSELNLSSLELGDSALYFCASSGNMNEQFFGPGTRLTVL.

The CDR3 DNA follows: TGTGCCAGCAGTTTCGGGGGAGGGGTAACCTACGAGCAGTACTTC. It yields the protein CASSFGGGVTYEQYF. The chain uses TRBV27 and TRBJ2-7; 7 nucleotides agree with TRBD2. With V trimmed by 3 bases and J by 2 bases, 7 bases remained unmatched. CDR1 and CDR2 (germline): MNHEY, SMNVEV (reference sequence). The CDR3 has 15 amino acids.

This sequence joins TRBV7-9 and TRBJ1-5, with TRBD1 as a possible D gene (5 bases). The V end was cut by 5 bases, the J end by 3 bases, with 11 bases between. This CDR3 has 14 residues. Germline V gene sequence: CDR1 SEHNR, CDR2 FQNEAQ (reference sequence). DNA of the CDR3: TGTGCCAGCAGCAACGGGACGCTCAATCAGCCCCAGCATTTT. Its protein product is CASSNGTLNQPQHF.

The gene calls are TRBV29-1 and TRBJ2-1, with 12 bases fitting TRBD2. The CDR3 totals 14 residues. Germline lookup yields CDR1 SQVTM and CDR2 ANQGSEA. J lost 5 bases, V lost 4 bases, and 3 bases had no gene match. The CDR3 DNA reads TGCAGCGTTGCTGGACTAGCGGGGAACAATGAGCAGTTCTTC. It translates to CSVAGLAGNNEQFF.

The chain couples TRBV19 to TRBJ2-2, with D unclear. Per the germline V gene, CDR1 is LNHDA and CDR2 is SQIVND (reference sequence). V dropped 9 bases and J dropped 8 bases, with 7 bases sitting between them. This CDR3 contains 10 residues. CDR3 bases: TGTGCCAGCGCAGCGGGGGAGCTGTTTTTT. Translating gives CASAAGELFF.

The count of this clone is one. This chain connects TRBV5-1 to TRBJ2-7, with TRBD2 matching 9 bases. The germline CDR1 and CDR2 sequences are SGHRS and YFSETQ. The CDR3 loop spans 14 amino acids. Germline trimming cut 0 bases from V and 7 bases from J; bases unmatched to any gene: 5. The CDR3 DNA sequence: TGCGCCAGCAGCTTGGTGGCTAGCGGGGCGGAGCAGTACTTC. It encodes CASSLVASGAEQYF.

The J gene is TRBJ1-5, the V gene TRBV6-1; 8 bases line up with TRBD1. This CDR3 has 16 amino acids. Per germline, CDR1 MNHNS and CDR2 SASEGT. V lost 3 bases to trimming and J lost 4 bases; unmatched junction nucleotides: 8. The CDR3 loop is CASSDTGTGLNQPQHF. In nucleotides, the CDR3 is TGTGCCAGCAGTGATACCGGGACAGGATTGAATCAGCCCCAGCATTTT.

This clone was seen a few times. The genes are TRBV6-5 and TRBJ2-6; D is perhaps TRBD1 or TRBD2 (5 bases each). The CDR3 contains 15 residues. V lost 2 bases and J lost 4, with 9 bases in between. Germline CDR1 reads MNHEY; CDR2 reads SVGAGI. The CDR3: CASSYAGTGANVLTF. The CDR3 bases are TGTGCCAGCAGTTACGCAGGGACCGGGGCCAACGTCCTGACTTTC.

The rearrangement joins TRBV29-1 to TRBJ1-1; D not certain. Per germline, CDR1 SQVTM and CDR2 ANQGSEA. This CDR3 contains 12 residues. Trimming took off 5 bases at V and 5 bases at J, with 12 bases between the two ends. The CDR3 DNA is TGCAGCGTTCAACTGTTGGGTACTGAAGCTTTCTTT. Translation: CSVQLLGTEAFF.

The chain joins TRBV4-1 to TRBJ2-1; TRBD2 matches 9 bases. This CDR3 is built from 14 residues. Germline V gene data show CDR1 as MGHRA and CDR2 as YSYEKL. V lost 1 base to trimming and J lost 8 bases; unmatched junction nucleotides: 3. The CDR3 loop reads CASSQALAGDEQFF. CDR3 nucleotides: TGCGCCAGCAGCCAAGCACTAGCGGGCGATGAGCAGTTCTTC.

This chain connects TRBV11-2 to TRBJ2-1, with 7 bases aligning to TRBD2. V was pared by 4 bases and J by 9 bases, with 15 bases of the junction left unmatched. The V gene's germline CDR1 is SGHAT and CDR2 FQNNGV. The CDR3 is made up of 16 amino acids. The CDR3 is CASSSEGLSSTVEQFF. As DNA, the CDR3 is TGTGCCAGCAGCTCCGAGGGACTATCCTCTACGGTTGAGCAGTTCTTC.

V is TRBV28 and J is TRBJ1-1; D uncertain. With 5 bases removed from V and 1 base from J, the gap between germline ends came to 2 bases. This CDR3 has 11 residues. The germline gives CDR1 MDHEN, CDR2 SYDVKM. The CDR3 reads CASSGNTEAFF. CDR3 in DNA: TGTGCCAGCAGTGGGAACACTGAAGCTTTCTTT.

The chain recombines TRBV5-4 with TRBJ2-7, with a tentative D call TRBD2 (6 bases). V shed 4 bases and J shed 7 bases, with 12 bases lying between them. Germline V gene lookup returns CDR1 SGHNT and CDR2 YYREEE (reference sequence). The CDR3 runs 12 residues. The CDR3 nucleotides read TGTGCCAGCAGCACCGGGGGTTGGGAGCAGTACTTC. Amino acid sequence: CASSTGGWEQYF.

This sequence joins TRBV2 and TRBJ2-2; 12 positions match TRBD1. The CDR3 covers 15 residues. In germline, CDR1 is SNHLY, CDR2 FYNNEI. Losses at the gene ends were 8 bases for V and 5 bases for J; bases not matched to a gene: 6. For the CDR3, the DNA is TGTGCCAGCTGTGGGACAGGGGGCTTTACCGGGGAGCTGTTTTTT. It codes for CASCGTGGFTGELFF.

This clone was detected once. The V call is TRBV28, the J call TRBJ2-2; TRBD2 matches 10 bases. CDR3 length equals 16 residues. The V and J ends lost 2 bases and 5 bases, in that order; junction bases with no gene match: 5. Per the germline V gene, CDR1 is MDHEN and CDR2 is SYDVKM. CDR3 in amino acids: CASSLILAGATGELFF. CDR3 DNA sequence: TGTGCCAGCAGTTTAATCCTAGCGGGAGCTACCGGGGAGCTGTTTTTT.

The chain combines TRBV7-8 with TRBJ2-2, with 10 bases identical to TRBD2. The length of the CDR3 is 17 residues. J was trimmed by 4 bases and V by 4 bases; bases with no gene match: 9. Germline CDR1 SGHVS, CDR2 FQNEAQ. The CDR3 coding sequence is TGTGCCAGCAGCTCAAAGCGGGGGGGCGATTTCACCGGGGAGCTGTTTTTT. Protein: CASSSKRGGDFTGELFF.

The chain combines TRBV5-6 with TRBJ2-1, with a tentative D call TRBD1 (6 bases). The CDR3 runs to 13 residues. Germline CDR1 SGHDT, CDR2 YYEEEE. Trimming left V 0 bases short and J 6 bases short, with 7 bases between. CDR3 DNA: TGTGCCAGCAGCTTGGGGGGGCCCAATGAGCAGTTCTTC. It is translated as CASSLGGPNEQFF. Drawing the rest from reference TRBV5-6 and TRBJ2-1, the complete variable domain is DAGVTQSPTHLIKTRGQQVTLRCSPKSGHDTVSWYQQALGQGPQFIFQYYEEEERQRGNFPDRFSGHQFPNYSSELNVNALLLGDSALYLCASSLGGPNEQFFGPGTRLTVL.

The chain recombines TRBV19 with TRBJ2-1, with TRBD1 identical over 7 bases. This CDR3 is 15 amino acids long. V lost 6 bases, J lost 2 bases, and 7 bases stayed unmatched. From germline, CDR1 is LNHDA and CDR2 SQIVND (reference sequence). CDR3 region: CASSLTGSPYNEQFF. CDR3 DNA sequence: TGTGCCAGTAGCCTGACAGGGTCCCCCTACAATGAGCAGTTCTTC.

The gene calls are TRBV7-3 and TRBJ2-3; the D gene is possibly TRBD2 (5 bases). Germline-derived CDR1 and CDR2 are SGHTA and FQGTGA. This CDR3 is built from 14 residues. The ends were cut back, 2 bases at V and 4 bases at J, with 10 bases in the middle. The CDR3 is CASSLLAPPDTQYF. The DNA for the CDR3 is TGTGCCAGCAGCTTACTAGCCCCCCCAGATACGCAGTATTTT.

The chain combines TRBV4-1 with TRBJ1-1; maybe TRBD1 (5 bases). Germline CDR1 is MGHRA and CDR2 is YSYEKL. The length of the CDR3 is 16 residues. Trimming removed 7 bases from V and 0 bases from J, with 18 bases in between. CDR3 sequence: CASKGEVWALNTEAFF. The CDR3 bases are TGCGCCAGCAAAGGGGAAGTTTGGGCACTGAACACTGAAGCTTTCTTT.

The chain employs TRBV5-6 and TRBJ2-7, with D possibly matching TRBD1 (6 bases). CDR3 length: 14 residues. Germline CDR1 is SGHDT and CDR2 is YYEEEE. V gave up 3 bases and J gave up 0 bases, with 10 bases separating them. The CDR3 sequence: CASSSGTNSYEQYF. For the CDR3, the DNA is TGTGCCAGCAGCTCCGGGACAAACTCCTACGAGCAGTACTTC.

The rearrangement links TRBV7-9 to TRBJ2-1, with 7 bases identical to TRBD1. The CDR3 has 15 residues. The germline V gene encodes CDR1 SEHNR and CDR2 FQNEAQ (reference sequence). The trim removed 4 bases at V and 5 bases at J, leaving 8 bases unmatched. DNA for the CDR3: TGTGCCAGCAGCTCCACAGGGGACGCTGACAATGAGCAGTTCTTC. It specifies CASSSTGDADNEQFF.

The chain recombines TRBV4-1 with TRBJ1-1; 9 bases are shared with TRBD1. The V gene end was trimmed by 1 base and the J gene end by 1 base; junction bases not matched to a gene: 4. Germline CDR1 and CDR2: MGHRA and YSYEKL. The CDR3 spans 16 residues. The CDR3 coding sequence is TGCGCCAGCAGCCAAGTACAGGGGGCTGGGAACACTGAAGCTTTCTTT. Translated, it gives CASSQVQGAGNTEAFF.

The chain carries TRBV5-7 and TRBJ2-4, with D maybe TRBD1 (6 bases). TRBV5-7 is known as an ORF, though its function is uncertain. The CDR3 contains 14 residues. V was clipped by 5 bases and J by 8 bases, with 17 bases between them. The CDR3 bases are TGTGCCAGCAGTTTTAGGGGGAGCCCGGACATTCAGTACTTC. Amino acid sequence: CASSFRGSPDIQYF.

The chain has TRBV9 and TRBJ1-2, with TRBD1 identical over 10 bases. The junction had 6 bases not matched to a gene; V was cut back by 4 bases and J by 6 bases. This CDR3 spans 14 amino acids. The germline gives CDR1 SGDLS, CDR2 YYNGEE. The CDR3 nucleotides are TGTGCCAGCAGCTCCCGACAGGGGGCCGATGGCTACACCTTC. This encodes CASSSRQGADGYTF.

DNA for the CDR3: TGTGCCAGTGCAACAGGGATTGAGCAGTTCTTC. Translation gives CASATGIEQFF. The chain carries TRBV7-9 and TRBJ2-1; weak D call: TRBD1 (6 bases). Trimming left V 9 bases short and J 9 bases short, with 12 bases between. Germline-derived CDR1 and CDR2 are SEHNR and FQNEAQ (reference sequence). There are 11 residues in the CDR3.